This TCR beta chain was identified during a study of control samples from healthy donors and cancer patients. The repertoire was sequenced with immunoSEQ multiplex PCR; TCRdb's copy has only in-frame clones and lacks some. Recorded for this sample: under 200,000 clones. V lost 3 bases and J 4 bases, leaving 10 bases between the germline ends. The CDR3 has 14 residues. CDR1 and CDR2 from the germline V gene are SEHNR and FQNEAQ (reference sequence). The sequencing sample was made of blood. This chain joins TRBV7-9 and TRBJ2-4; D is unresolved. The TCR sequence derives from a woman between 25 and 40 years old in good health. This CDR3 is CASSFSPLKNIQYF. Written as DNA, the CDR3 is TGTGCCAGCAGCTTCTCCCCCTTAAAAAACATTCAGTACTTC.